This T cell receptor beta chain was identified during a study of cytomegalovirus exposure and HLA in healthy donors. Findings and caveats of the study: Based on reports, TCR beta sequences accurately predicted HLA-A and HLA-B alleles for most subjects.

A few counts support this clone. Its antigen is not known. The PCR was carried out with 60 Vbeta primers and 13 Jbeta primers. Repertoires were generated with immunoSEQ multiplex PCR, while TCRdb's copy carries only in-frame clones and drops some. This table has about 94,000 clones, 50% to 75% appearing once. V shed 6 bases, J shed 4 bases, and the junction held 5 bases outside the gene matches. From germline, CDR1 is MDHEN and CDR2 SYDVKM. The CDR3 consists of 15 residues. The chain employs TRBV28 and TRBJ2-5; 13 nucleotides match TRBD2. The receptor's source is a man aged 25-45 years in good health and CMV-seronegative. Sequenced material: PBMCs. The CDR3 sequence is CASSSRTSGRETQYF. The CDR3 region has the DNA TGTGCCAGCAGCTCAAGGACTAGCGGGAGAGAGACCCAGTACTTC.